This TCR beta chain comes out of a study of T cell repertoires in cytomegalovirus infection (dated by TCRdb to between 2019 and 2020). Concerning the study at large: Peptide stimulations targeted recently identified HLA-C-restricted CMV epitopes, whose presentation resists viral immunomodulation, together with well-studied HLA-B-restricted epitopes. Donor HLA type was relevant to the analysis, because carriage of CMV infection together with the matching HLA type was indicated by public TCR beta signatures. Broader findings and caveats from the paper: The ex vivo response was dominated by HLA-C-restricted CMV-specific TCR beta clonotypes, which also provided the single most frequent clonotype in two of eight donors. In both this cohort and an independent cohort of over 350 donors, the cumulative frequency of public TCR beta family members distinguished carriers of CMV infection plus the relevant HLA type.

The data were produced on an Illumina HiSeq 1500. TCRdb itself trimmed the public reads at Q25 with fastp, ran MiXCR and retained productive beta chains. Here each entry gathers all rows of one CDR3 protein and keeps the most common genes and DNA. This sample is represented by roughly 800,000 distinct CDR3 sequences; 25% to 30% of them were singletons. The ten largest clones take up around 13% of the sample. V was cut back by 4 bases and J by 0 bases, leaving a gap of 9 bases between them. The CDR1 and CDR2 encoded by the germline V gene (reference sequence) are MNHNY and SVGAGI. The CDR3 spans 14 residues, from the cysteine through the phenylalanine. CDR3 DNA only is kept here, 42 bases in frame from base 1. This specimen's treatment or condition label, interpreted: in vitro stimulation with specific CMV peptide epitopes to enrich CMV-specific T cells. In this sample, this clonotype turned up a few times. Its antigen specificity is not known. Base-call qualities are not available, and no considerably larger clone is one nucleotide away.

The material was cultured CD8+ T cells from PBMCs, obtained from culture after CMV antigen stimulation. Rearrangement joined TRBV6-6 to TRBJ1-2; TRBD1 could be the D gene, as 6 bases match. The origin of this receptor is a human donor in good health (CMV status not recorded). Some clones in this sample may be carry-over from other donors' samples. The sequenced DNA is TGTGCCAGCAGTTCTCGGGACACTAACTATGGCTACACCTTC. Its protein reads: CASSSRDTNYGYTF.